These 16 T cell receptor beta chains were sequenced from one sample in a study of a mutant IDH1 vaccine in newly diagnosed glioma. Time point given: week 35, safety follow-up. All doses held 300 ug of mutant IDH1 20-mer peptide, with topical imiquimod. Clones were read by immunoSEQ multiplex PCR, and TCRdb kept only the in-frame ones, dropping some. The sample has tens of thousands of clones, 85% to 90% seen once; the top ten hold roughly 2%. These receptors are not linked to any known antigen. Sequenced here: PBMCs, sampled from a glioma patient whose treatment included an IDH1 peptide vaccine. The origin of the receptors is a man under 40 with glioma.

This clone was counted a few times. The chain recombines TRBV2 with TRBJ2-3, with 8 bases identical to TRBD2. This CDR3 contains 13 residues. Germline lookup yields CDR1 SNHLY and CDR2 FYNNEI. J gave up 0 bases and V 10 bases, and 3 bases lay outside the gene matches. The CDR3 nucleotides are TGTGCCATCACTAGCGGAAGCACAGATACGCAGTATTTT. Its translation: CAITSGSTDTQYF.

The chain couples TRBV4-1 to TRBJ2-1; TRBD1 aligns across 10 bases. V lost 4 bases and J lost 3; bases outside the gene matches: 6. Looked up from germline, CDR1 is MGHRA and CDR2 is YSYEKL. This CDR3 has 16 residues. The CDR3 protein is CASSRDRTGGYNEQFF. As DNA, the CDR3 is TGCGCCAGCAGCCGAGATCGGACAGGGGGCTACAATGAGCAGTTCTTC.

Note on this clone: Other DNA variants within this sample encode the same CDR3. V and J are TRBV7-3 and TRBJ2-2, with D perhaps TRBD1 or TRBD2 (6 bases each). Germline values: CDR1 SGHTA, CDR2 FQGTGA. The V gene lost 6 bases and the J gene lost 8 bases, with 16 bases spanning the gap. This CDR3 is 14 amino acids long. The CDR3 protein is CASRRGQGTGELFF. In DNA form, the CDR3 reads TGTGCCAGCAGGCGGGGACAAGGCACTGGGGAGCTGTTTTTT.

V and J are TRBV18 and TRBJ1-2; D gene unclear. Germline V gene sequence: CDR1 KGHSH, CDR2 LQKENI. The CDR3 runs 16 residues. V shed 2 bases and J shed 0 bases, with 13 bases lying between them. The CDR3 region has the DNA TGTGCCAGCTCACCATCCGGTCCCAGTACTAACTATGGCTACACCTTC. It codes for CASSPSGPSTNYGYTF.

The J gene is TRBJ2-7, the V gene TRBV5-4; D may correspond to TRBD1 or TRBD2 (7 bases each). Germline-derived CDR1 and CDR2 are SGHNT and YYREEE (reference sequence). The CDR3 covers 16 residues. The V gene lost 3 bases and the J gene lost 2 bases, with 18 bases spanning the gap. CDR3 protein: CASSSMSGTVTYEQYF. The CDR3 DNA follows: TGTGCCAGCAGCTCCATGAGCGGGACAGTAACCTACGAGCAGTACTTC.

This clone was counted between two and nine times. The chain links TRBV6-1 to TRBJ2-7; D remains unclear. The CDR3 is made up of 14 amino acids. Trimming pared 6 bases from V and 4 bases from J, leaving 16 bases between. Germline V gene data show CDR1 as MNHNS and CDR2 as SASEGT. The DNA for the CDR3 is TGTGCCAGCAGGGAACCTTCGCACGGATACGAGCAGTACTTC. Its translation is CASREPSHGYEQYF.

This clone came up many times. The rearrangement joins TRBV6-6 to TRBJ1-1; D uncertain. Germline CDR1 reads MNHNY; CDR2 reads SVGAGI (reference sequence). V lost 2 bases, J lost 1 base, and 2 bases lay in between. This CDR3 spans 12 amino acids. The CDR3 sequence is CASSYPNTEAFF. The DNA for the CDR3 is TGTGCCAGCAGTTACCCGAACACTGAAGCTTTCTTT.

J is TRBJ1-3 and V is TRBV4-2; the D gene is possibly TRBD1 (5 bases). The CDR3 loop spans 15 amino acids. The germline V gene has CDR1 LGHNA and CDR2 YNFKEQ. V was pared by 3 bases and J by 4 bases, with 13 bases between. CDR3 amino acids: CASSHIRDGGNTIYF. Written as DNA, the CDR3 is TGTGCCAGCAGCCACATCCGGGACGGGGGAAACACCATATATTTT.

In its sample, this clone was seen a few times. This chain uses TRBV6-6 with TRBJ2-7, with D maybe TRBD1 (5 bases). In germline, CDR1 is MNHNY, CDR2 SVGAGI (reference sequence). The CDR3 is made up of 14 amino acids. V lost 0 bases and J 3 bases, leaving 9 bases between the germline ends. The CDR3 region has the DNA TGTGCCAGCAGTTACTCGACAGAGAGCTACGAGCAGTACTTC. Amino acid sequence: CASSYSTESYEQYF.

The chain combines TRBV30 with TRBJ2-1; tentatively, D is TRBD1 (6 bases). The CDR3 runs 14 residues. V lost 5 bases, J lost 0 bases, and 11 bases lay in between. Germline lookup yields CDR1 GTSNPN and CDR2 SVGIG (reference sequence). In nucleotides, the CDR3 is TGTGCCTGGGACCTGGGGGCCTCCTACAATGAGCAGTTCTTC. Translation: CAWDLGASYNEQFF. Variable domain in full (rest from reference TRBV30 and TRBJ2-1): SQTIHQWPATLVQPVGSPLSLECTVEGTSNPNLYWYRQAAGRGLQLLFYSVGIGQISSEVPQNLSASRPQDRQFILSSKKLLLSDSGFYLCAWDLGASYNEQFFGPGTRLTVL.

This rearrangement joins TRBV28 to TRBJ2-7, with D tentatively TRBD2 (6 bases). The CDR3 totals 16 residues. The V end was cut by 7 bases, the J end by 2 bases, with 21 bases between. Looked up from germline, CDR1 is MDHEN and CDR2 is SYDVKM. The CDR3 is CASTLVGSGRTYEQYF. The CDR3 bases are TGTGCCAGCACCCTCGTTGGTAGCGGCAGAACCTACGAGCAGTACTTC.

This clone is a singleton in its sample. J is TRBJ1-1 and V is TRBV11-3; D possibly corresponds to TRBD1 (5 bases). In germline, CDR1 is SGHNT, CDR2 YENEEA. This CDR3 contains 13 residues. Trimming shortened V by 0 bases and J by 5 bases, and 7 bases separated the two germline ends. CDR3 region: CASSLEQGTEAFF. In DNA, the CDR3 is TGTGCCAGCAGCTTAGAGCAGGGAACTGAAGCTTTCTTT.

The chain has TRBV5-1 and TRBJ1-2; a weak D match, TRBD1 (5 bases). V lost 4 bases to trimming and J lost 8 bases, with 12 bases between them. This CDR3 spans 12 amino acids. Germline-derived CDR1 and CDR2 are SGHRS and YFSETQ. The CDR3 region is CASSPSGSGYTF. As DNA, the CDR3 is TGCGCCAGCAGCCCATCAGGGTCCGGCTACACCTTC.

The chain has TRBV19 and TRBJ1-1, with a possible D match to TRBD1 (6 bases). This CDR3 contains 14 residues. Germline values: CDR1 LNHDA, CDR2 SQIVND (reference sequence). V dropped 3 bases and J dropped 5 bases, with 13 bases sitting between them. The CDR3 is CASSMDSFGTEAFF. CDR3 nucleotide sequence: TGTGCCAGTAGTATGGACAGCTTTGGGACTGAAGCTTTCTTT.

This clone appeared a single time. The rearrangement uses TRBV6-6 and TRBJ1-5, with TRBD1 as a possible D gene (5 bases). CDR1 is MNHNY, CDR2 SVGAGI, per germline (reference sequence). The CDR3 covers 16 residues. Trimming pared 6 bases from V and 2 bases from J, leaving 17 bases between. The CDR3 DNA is TGTGCCAGCAGCAATCCAGGGTACGGGGGCAATCAGCCCCAGCATTTT. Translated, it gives CASSNPGYGGNQPQHF.

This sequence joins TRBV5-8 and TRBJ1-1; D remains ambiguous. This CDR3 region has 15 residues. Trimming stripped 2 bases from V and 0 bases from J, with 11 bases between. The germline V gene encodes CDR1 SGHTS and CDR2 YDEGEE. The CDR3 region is CASSLPGQMNTEAFF. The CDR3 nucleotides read TGTGCCAGCAGCTTACCGGGCCAAATGAACACTGAAGCTTTCTTT.